These 20 T cell receptor beta chains were all obtained from the same sample, sequenced in a study of spatial heterogeneity in lung cancer. MiXCR, run by TCRdb on the 5' RACE reads, gives a single entry per CDR3 protein. The sample holds 43,000 or so distinct CDR3 sequences, 12% seen once. This sample's time point: blood at routine non-recurrence follow-up after resection. The sample in question was PBMCs, obtained at follow-up. The source is a male donor with early-stage non-small cell lung cancer.

This clonotype occurred a few times. The chain carries TRBV15 and TRBJ2-5, with 7 bases that match TRBD1. Trimming at V came to 5 bases and at J to 1 base, leaving 22 bases not matched to a gene. CDR3 length: 20 residues. Germline lookup yields CDR1 LNHNV and CDR2 YYDKDF (reference sequence). CDR3 sequence reads: CATSVRTINRGLWSQETQYF. The DNA of the CDR3 is TGTGCCACCAGCGTACGGACAATCAACAGGGGCCTATGGAGCCAAGAGACCCAGTACTTC.

Regarding this clonotype: One junction end disagrees with the germline gene, perhaps due to a read error. The chain combines TRBV10-3 with TRBJ2-7, with unresolved D. Germline V gene data show CDR1 as ENHRY and CDR2 as SYGVKD. The CDR3 consists of 12 residues. In nucleotides, the CDR3 is TGTGGCATCGGGCAGGACTCCTACGAGCAGTACTTC. Its protein product is CGIGQDSYEQYF.

This clonotype was detected ten times or more. The genes are TRBV19 and TRBJ1-1; no clear D gene. V was cut by 4 bases and J by 1 base, with 13 bases left in between. Per the germline V gene, CDR1 is LNHDA and CDR2 is SQIVND (reference sequence). The CDR3 totals 15 residues. Here the CDR3 DNA reads TGTGCCAGTAGTACCCCCTTGGCAGGGAACACTGAAGCTTTCTTT. Translated: CASSTPLAGNTEAFF.

The V gene is TRBV30, the J gene TRBJ1-6, with TRBD1 identical over 7 bases. V lost 5 bases, J lost 7 bases, and 11 bases stayed unmatched. CDR1 GTSNPN and CDR2 SVGIG come from the germline V gene (reference sequence). This CDR3 spans 15 amino acids. The CDR3 sequence: CAWVLGQNRNSPLHF. The CDR3, as DNA: TGTGCCTGGGTCCTGGGACAGAACCGGAATTCACCCCTCCACTTT.

This clonotype was recorded at least ten times. The chain couples TRBV12-3 or TRBV12-4 to TRBJ1-2; D is undetermined. Trimming took off 6 bases at V and 4 bases at J, with 15 bases between the two ends. The CDR3 extends over 14 amino acids. CDR3 sequence reads: CASSLMEGGYGYTF. The CDR3 region has the DNA TGTGCCAGCAGCCTTATGGAGGGTGGCTATGGCTACACCTTC.

This clonotype has a count of ten or more. The chain couples TRBV2 to TRBJ2-2; weak D call: TRBD2 (5 bases). The germline V gene has CDR1 SNHLY and CDR2 FYNNEI. This CDR3 is 14 amino acids long. Trimming removed 7 bases from V and 3 bases from J, with 12 bases in between. The CDR3 here is CASTPTEDTGELFF. The CDR3 bases are TGTGCCAGCACGCCAACGGAGGACACCGGGGAGCTGTTTTTT.

In this sample, this clonotype turned up many times. This chain connects TRBV6-5 to TRBJ1-2, with 7 positions matching TRBD1. V dropped 0 bases and J dropped 6; count of bases not matched to a gene: 7. The germline gives CDR1 MNHEY, CDR2 SVGAGI. The CDR3 length is 15 residues. The CDR3 DNA sequence: TGTGCCAGCAGTTACTCGAGGGGGCGCAGCAATGGCTACACCTTC. This gives the protein CASSYSRGRSNGYTF.

In its sample, this clonotype was seen many times. J is TRBJ2-7 and V is TRBV7-6; D unresolved. V gave up 5 bases and J gave up 7 bases, with 21 bases separating them. This CDR3 contains 15 residues. Germline V gene lookup returns CDR1 SGHVS and CDR2 FNYEAQ. CDR3 nucleotide sequence: TGTGCCAGCAGCCCCGAGCCGGGCCGTAATGAAGAGCAGTACTTC. Amino acid sequence: CASSPEPGRNEEQYF.

This clonotype has more than one count but fewer than ten. V and J are TRBV4-3 and TRBJ1-1; no definite D call. Germline V lookup: CDR1 LGHNA, CDR2 YSLEER. The CDR3 covers 16 residues. Trimming removed 4 bases from V and 2 bases from J, with 17 bases in between. The CDR3 DNA sequence: TGCGCCAGCAGCCCCCGGGGAGGGAGTTTCAACACTGAAGCTTTCTTT. Translating it yields CASSPRGGSFNTEAFF.

This clonotype was recorded at least ten times. J is TRBJ2-3 and V is TRBV5-6; D is unclear. The germline V and J ends were trimmed by 0 bases and 6 bases, with 14 bases remaining between them. The CDR3 consists of 15 residues. Germline V gives CDR1 SGHDT, CDR2 YYEEEE. In DNA form, the CDR3 reads TGTGCCAGCAGCTTGGAAGGGCCTCTATGGGATACGCAGTATTTT. It specifies CASSLEGPLWDTQYF.

This clonotype appeared a few times. The V gene is TRBV7-2, the J gene TRBJ1-2, with TRBD1 matching over 7 bases. V trimming: 5 bases; J trimming: 4 bases; junction bases outside the gene matches: 7. The CDR3 spans 14 residues. Germline V CDR1 and CDR2: SGHTA, FQGNSA. CDR3 coding DNA: TGTGCCAGCAGCCCGGGAGGGGGCAGCTATGGCTACACCTTC. Translating gives CASSPGGGSYGYTF.

The genes are TRBV6-2 or TRBV6-3 and TRBJ2-7; D is uncertain. This CDR3 has 12 residues. Germline lookup yields CDR1 MNHEY and CDR2 SVGEGT. V was shortened by 4 bases and J by 1 base, with 5 bases between the two germline ends. In DNA, the CDR3 is TGTGCCAGCAGTTGGGGTTCCTACGAGCAGTACTTC. Its protein product is CASSWGSYEQYF.

The table lists this clonotype with many counts. The genes are TRBV12-3 or TRBV12-4 and TRBJ2-1; unclear D gene. Trimming cost V 6 bases and J 2 bases, with 8 bases left between them. This CDR3 has 13 residues. CDR3 loop: CASRGTAYNEQFF. The CDR3 DNA sequence: TGTGCCAGCAGGGGCACCGCCTACAATGAGCAGTTCTTC.

This clonotype has a count of ten or more. The V call is TRBV29-1, the J call TRBJ2-2, with 8 bases lining up with TRBD2. The junction had 5 bases not matched to a gene; V was cut back by 6 bases and J by 2 bases. Germline loops: CDR1 SQVTM, CDR2 ANQGSEA. The CDR3 runs 14 residues. CDR3 DNA sequence: TGCAGCGTCCAAACTAGCGGTAACACCGGGGAGCTGTTTTTT. Translation: CSVQTSGNTGELFF.

This clonotype has a handful of counts. V is TRBV5-1 and J is TRBJ1-1; no clear D. The CDR3 length is 15 residues. Per germline, CDR1 SGHRS and CDR2 YFSETQ. Trimming left V 0 bases short and J 0 bases short, with 9 bases between. The CDR3 here is CASSLGRLMNTEAFF. The CDR3 nucleotides are TGCGCCAGCAGCTTGGGCAGACTCATGAACACTGAAGCTTTCTTT.

This clonotype was seen ten or more times. The chain uses TRBV7-2 and TRBJ1-5; the D is unclear. Trimming removed 0 bases at V and 7 bases at J, with 4 bases between. Germline V gene data show CDR1 as SGHTA and CDR2 as FQGNSA. The length of the CDR3 is 12 residues. CDR3 sequence (DNA): TGTGCCAGCAGCTTAGCTGGGCAGCCCCAGCATTTT. It translates to CASSLAGQPQHF.

This clonotype appeared a few times. The chain joins TRBV3-1 to TRBJ2-5; TRBD1 or TRBD2 may be the D gene (6 bases each). The CDR3 is 16 amino acids. Trimming stripped 0 bases from V and 5 bases from J, with 16 bases between. Per germline, CDR1 LGHDT and CDR2 YNNKEL (reference sequence). CDR3 sequence: CASSQESPGAEETQYF. CDR3 DNA sequence: TGTGCCAGCAGCCAAGAAAGTCCGGGGGCAGAGGAGACCCAGTACTTC.

The chain carries TRBV7-8 and TRBJ2-7, with a weak D call TRBD1 (5 bases). Trimming took 5 bases from V and 6 from J, leaving 17 bases between them. CDR1 is SGHVS and CDR2 is FQNEAQ in the germline V gene. The CDR3 is made up of 14 amino acids. The CDR3 DNA reads TGTGCCAGCAGCCTTAGGGGTGTTCGGGCCGAGCAGTACTTC. Translating it yields CASSLRGVRAEQYF.

This clonotype was detected ten times or more. The chain uses TRBV4-3 and TRBJ2-1; 7 nucleotides line up with TRBD2. The length of the CDR3 is 16 residues. The ends lost 2 bases at V and 6 bases at J; junction bases unmatched: 10. Germline V gives CDR1 LGHNA, CDR2 YSLEER. The CDR3, as DNA: TGCGCCAGCAGCCAATCACCCCTCGGGACTACCAATGAGCAGTTCTTC. Translating it yields CASSQSPLGTTNEQFF.

Regarding this clonotype: With a much larger clone just one base away, this may be a read error. As DNA, the CDR3 is TGCAGTGCTATCCAAGGGCTCACAGATACGCAGTATTTT. Protein sequence: CSAIQGLTDTQYF. The chain carries TRBV20-1 and TRBJ2-3; D not resolved. From germline, CDR1 is DFQATT and CDR2 SNEGSKA (reference sequence). With 4 bases removed from V and 2 bases from J, the gap between germline ends came to 10 bases. This CDR3 has 13 residues.